This T cell receptor (beta chain) was documented in a study of cytomegalovirus exposure and HLA in healthy donors. Use of 60 Vbeta and 13 Jbeta primers characterized the PCR. TCRdb's table, derived via immunoSEQ multiplex PCR, lists solely in-frame clones and lacks some. The sample contains about 150,000 clones, just under 80% of which appear only once. Germline V lookup: CDR1 GTSNPN, CDR2 SVGIG (reference sequence). Trimming shortened V by 1 base and J by 7 bases, and 7 bases separated the two germline ends. The length of the CDR3 is 11 residues. This clonotype originated in a woman aged 45-65 years in good health and CMV-seropositive. This chain joins TRBV30 and TRBJ1-2, with D possibly TRBD1 on 6 matching bases. Sequenced: PBMCs. The DNA of the CDR3 is TGTGCCTGGAGTGGAGGGGGTGGCTACACCTTC. Translating gives CAWSGGGGYTF. The entire variable domain, with the rest obtained from reference TRBV30 and TRBJ1-2, is as follows: SQTIHQWPATLVQPVGSPLSLECTVEGTSNPNLYWYRQAAGRGLQLLFYSVGIGQISSEVPQNLSASRPQDRQFILSSKKLLLSDSGFYLCAWSGGGGYTFGSGTRLTVV.